This T cell receptor beta chain comes out of a study of T-cell reconstitution after alpha-beta-depleted transplantation in children. Broader study findings: Recipient T cells and thymic progenitors that survived were the source of the high TCRbeta diversity seen at day 60 in some patients. Several hundred graft clones that had expanded were reportedly the source of alpha-beta T cells about two months after transplant. It was newly produced T cells that mostly accounted for T-cell counts and diversity one year after transplant.

The CDR3 runs to 17 residues. Germline V gives CDR1 SGHRS, CDR2 YFSETQ. Trimming cost V 3 bases and J 0 bases; bases outside gene matches: 10. Unique molecular identifiers were used to barcode this TCRbeta library. One entry per CDR3 protein, called by TCRdb with MiXCR from the PCR reads. The sample lists 530,000 or so distinct CDR3 sequences, more than 20% occurring once. Notes on this clonotype: As yet, its antigen is unknown.

Source: PBMCs, taken before TCRalphabeta/CD19-depleted stem cell transplant. V usage is TRBV5-1 and J usage is TRBJ1-1, with 8 nucleotides matching TRBD1. The sequence came from a boy in the first two years of life with Wiskott-Aldrich syndrome, due to receive a stem cell transplant. As DNA, the CDR3 is TGCGCCAGCAGCTCAGGGGGCGCGGGGTCTATGAACACTGAAGCTTTCTTT. This translates into CASSSGGAGSMNTEAFF.